The source of this T cell receptor (beta chain) is a study of PD-1 blockade in mismatch repair-deficient tumors. In the study overall: Enrolled 2013-2016, patients had progressing, pretreated mismatch repair-deficient cancers of around 12 types.

As regards this clone: Its antigen is not identified.

General study results and limits: Tumor-resident clones, often absent from pretreatment blood, expanded after pembrolizumab and then contracted.

This CDR3 has 15 residues. Germline loops: CDR1 SNHLY, CDR2 FYNNEI. V trimming: 2 bases; J trimming: 7 bases; junction bases outside the gene matches: 6. Profiling relied on immunoSEQ multiplex PCR, and the TCRdb table lists in-frame clones only, not all of them. The table lists roughly 38,000 clones, approximately 88% of them singletons, with 0.9% to 1.2% in the top ten. This receptor was identified in an adult with mismatch repair-deficient cancer. The sample consisted of PBMCs, taken about 40 weeks after starting pembrolizumab. The rearrangement uses TRBV2 and TRBJ1-5; TRBD1 agrees at 9 bases. The CDR3 loop reads CASSETGGAEQPQHF. The DNA for the CDR3 is TGTGCCAGCAGTGAAACAGGGGGCGCAGAGCAGCCCCAGCATTTT.